What follows describes a single T cell receptor beta chain. Its antigen is unidentified. At one end, the junction sequence differs from germline, possibly due to a read error. These data originate in a study of T cells in Graves' hyperthyroidism and ophthalmopathy. Authors of the study amplified TCR beta CDR3 regions from RNA transcripts. TCR CDR3 underwent first-round RT-PCR with the HTBI primer set. TCRdb ran MiXCR on the multiplex PCR reads and lists one entry per CDR3 protein. This sample has about 500,000 distinct CDR3 sequences, with 40% to 50% found just once. A patient was excluded if there was uncontrolled infection, other autoimmune disease, pregnancy or lactation. Germline-derived CDR1 and CDR2 are ENHRY and SYGVKD. The CDR3 runs 17 residues. Whole-study results and caveats: Stable hyperthyroidism and ophthalmopathy were separated using 13 V-J signatures. Among thyroid clonotypes expanded above 0.001, most also appeared in blood.

This receptor was identified in an adult woman with Graves' disease, either hyperthyroidism or ophthalmopathy (not recorded which). The V gene is TRBV10-3, the J gene TRBJ1-1, with TRBD1 matching over 9 bases. The material sequenced was peripheral blood or thyroid tissue (not recorded which). This chain's CDR3 is CASSYQNRGLRGTEAFF. The DNA for the CDR3 is TGTGCCAGCAGTTACCAAAACAGGGGGCTCAGGGGCACTGAAGCTTTCTTT.